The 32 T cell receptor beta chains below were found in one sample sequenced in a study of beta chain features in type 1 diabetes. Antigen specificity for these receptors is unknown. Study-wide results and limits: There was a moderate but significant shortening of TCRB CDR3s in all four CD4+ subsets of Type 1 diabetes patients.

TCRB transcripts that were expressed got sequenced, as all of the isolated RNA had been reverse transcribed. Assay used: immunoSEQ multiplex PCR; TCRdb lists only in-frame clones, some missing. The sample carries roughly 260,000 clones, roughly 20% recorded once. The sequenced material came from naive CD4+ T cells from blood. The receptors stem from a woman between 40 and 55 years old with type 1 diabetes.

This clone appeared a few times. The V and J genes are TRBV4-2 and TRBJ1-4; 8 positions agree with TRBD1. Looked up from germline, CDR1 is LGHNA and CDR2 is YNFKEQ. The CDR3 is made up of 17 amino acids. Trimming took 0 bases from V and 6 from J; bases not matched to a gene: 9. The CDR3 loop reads CASSQEARQGRDEKLFF. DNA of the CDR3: TGTGCCAGCAGCCAAGAGGCCCGACAGGGGCGGGATGAAAAACTGTTTTTT.

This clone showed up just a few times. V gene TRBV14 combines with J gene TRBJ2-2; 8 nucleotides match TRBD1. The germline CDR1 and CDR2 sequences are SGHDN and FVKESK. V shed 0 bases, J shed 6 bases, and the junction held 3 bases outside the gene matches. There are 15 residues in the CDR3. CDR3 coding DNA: TGTGCCAGCAGCCAAGAAGCAGGGGGCCCCGGGGAGCTGTTTTTT. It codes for CASSQEAGGPGELFF.

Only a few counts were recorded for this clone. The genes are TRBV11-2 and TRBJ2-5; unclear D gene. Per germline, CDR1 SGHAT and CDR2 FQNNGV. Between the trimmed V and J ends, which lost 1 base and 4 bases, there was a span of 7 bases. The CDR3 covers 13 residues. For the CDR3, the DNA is TGTGCCAGCAGCTTAGGTAGATCAGAGACCCAGTACTTC. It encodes CASSLGRSETQYF.

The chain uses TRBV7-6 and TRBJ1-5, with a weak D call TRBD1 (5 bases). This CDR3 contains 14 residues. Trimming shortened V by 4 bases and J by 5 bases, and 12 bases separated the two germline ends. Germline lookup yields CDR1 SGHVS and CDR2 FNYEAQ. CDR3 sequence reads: CASSSLAGDQPQHF. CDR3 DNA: TGTGCCAGCAGCTCTCTAGCGGGGGATCAGCCCCAGCATTTT.

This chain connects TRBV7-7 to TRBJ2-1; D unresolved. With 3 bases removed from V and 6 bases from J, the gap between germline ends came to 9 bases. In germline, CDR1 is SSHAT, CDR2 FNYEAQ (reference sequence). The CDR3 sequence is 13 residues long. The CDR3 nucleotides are TGTGCCAGCAGCTTGCACCTAAGCAATGAGCAGTTCTTC. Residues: CASSLHLSNEQFF.

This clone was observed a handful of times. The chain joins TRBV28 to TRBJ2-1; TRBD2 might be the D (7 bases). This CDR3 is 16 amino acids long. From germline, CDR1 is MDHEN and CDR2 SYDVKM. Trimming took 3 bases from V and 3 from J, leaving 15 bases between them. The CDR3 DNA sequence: TGTGCCAGCAGTTTTCCTGGCGGGGGCCGCTACAATGAGCAGTTCTTC. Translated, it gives CASSFPGGGRYNEQFF.

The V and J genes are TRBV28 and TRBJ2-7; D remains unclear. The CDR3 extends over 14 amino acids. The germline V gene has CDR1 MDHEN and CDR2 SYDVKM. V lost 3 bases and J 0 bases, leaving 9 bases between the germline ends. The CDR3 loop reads CASSLRPNSYEQYF. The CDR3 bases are TGTGCCAGCAGTTTGCGGCCGAACTCCTACGAGCAGTACTTC.

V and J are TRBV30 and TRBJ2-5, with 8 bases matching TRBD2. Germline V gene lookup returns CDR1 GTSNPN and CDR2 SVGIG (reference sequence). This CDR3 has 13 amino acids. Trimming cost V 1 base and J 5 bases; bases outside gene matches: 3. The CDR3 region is CAWSAGGGETQYF. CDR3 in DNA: TGTGCCTGGAGTGCGGGAGGGGGGGAGACCCAGTACTTC.

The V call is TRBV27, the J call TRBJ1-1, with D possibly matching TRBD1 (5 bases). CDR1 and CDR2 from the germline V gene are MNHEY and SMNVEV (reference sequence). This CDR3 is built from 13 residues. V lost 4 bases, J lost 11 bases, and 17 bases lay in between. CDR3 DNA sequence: TGTGCCAGCAGTTCAGATTCAGGGATAGGGGCTTTCTTT. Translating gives CASSSDSGIGAFF.

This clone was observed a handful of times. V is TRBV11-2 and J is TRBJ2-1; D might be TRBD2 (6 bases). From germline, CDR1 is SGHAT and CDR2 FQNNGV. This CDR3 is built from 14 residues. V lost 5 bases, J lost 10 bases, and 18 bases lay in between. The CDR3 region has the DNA TGTGCCAGCAGCCTGGGACTCCTGGCGGGGGAGCAGTTCTTC. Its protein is CASSLGLLAGEQFF.

CDR3 sequence reads: CASTLRGQPQHF. CDR3 sequence (DNA): TGTGCCAGCACTCTAAGGGGTCAGCCCCAGCATTTT. This sequence joins TRBV28 and TRBJ1-5; a weak D match, TRBD1 (5 bases). V was clipped by 7 bases and J by 6 bases, with 10 bases between them. There are 12 residues in the CDR3. Germline CDR1 MDHEN, CDR2 SYDVKM. The full variable domain, its missing parts supplied by reference TRBV28 and TRBJ1-5, is DVKVTQSSRYLVKRTGEKVFLECVQDMDHENMFWYRQDPGLGLRLIYFSYDVKMKEKGDIPEGYSVSREKKERFSLILESASTNQTSMYLCASTLRGQPQHFGDGTRLSIL.

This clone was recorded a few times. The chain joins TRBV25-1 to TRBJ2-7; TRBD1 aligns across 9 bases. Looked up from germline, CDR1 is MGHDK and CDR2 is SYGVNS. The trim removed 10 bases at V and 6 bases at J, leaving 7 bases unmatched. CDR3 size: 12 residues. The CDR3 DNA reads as TGTGCCACCTGGGGGACAGGGATCGAGCAGTACTTC. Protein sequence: CATWGTGIEQYF.

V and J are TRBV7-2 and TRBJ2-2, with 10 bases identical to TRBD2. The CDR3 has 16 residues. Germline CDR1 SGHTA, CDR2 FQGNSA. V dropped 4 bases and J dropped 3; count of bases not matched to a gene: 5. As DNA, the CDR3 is TGTGCCAGCAGCTCTAGACTAGCGGGCCACACCGGGGAGCTGTTTTTT. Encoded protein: CASSSRLAGHTGELFF. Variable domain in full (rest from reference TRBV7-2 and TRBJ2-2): GAGVSQSPSNKVTEKGKDVELRCDPISGHTALYWYRQSLGQGLEFLIYFQGNSAPDKSGLPSDRFSAERTGGSVSTLTIQRTQQEDSAVYLCASSSRLAGHTGELFFGEGSRLTVL.

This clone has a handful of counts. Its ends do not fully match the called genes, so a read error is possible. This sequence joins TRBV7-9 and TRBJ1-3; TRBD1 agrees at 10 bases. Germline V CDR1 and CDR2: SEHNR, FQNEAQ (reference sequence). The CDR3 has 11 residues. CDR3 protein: CASSASGTGEF. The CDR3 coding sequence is TGTGCCAGCAGCGCTTCCGGGACAGGGGAATTT.

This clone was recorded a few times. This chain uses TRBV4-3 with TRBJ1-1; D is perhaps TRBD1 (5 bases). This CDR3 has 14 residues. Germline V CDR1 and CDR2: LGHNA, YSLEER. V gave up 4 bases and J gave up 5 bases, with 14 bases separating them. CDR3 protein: CASSPSRVTTEAFF. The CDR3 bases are TGCGCCAGCAGCCCGTCCAGGGTGACAACTGAAGCTTTCTTT.

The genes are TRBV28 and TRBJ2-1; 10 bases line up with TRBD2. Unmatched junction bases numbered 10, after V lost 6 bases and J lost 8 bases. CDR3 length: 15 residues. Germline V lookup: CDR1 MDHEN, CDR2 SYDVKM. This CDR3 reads CASSPGLAERDEQFF. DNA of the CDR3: TGTGCCAGCAGCCCCGGACTAGCGGAGAGGGATGAGCAGTTCTTC.

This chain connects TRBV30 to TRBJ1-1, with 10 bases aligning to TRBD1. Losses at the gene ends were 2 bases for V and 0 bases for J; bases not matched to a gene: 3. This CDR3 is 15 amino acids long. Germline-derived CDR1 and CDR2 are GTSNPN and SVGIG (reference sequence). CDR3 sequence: CAWSRDRGMNTEAFF. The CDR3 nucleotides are TGTGCCTGGAGTCGGGACAGGGGAATGAACACTGAAGCTTTCTTT.

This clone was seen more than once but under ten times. Here the CDR3 reads CASSADGVGYGYTF. The CDR3 DNA follows: TGTGCCAGCAGCGCCGACGGGGTAGGCTATGGCTACACCTTC. The V gene is TRBV9, the J gene TRBJ1-2; unclear D gene. The CDR3 loop spans 14 amino acids. Germline V CDR1 and CDR2: SGDLS, YYNGEE. Trimming stripped 3 bases from V and 4 bases from J, with 13 bases between.

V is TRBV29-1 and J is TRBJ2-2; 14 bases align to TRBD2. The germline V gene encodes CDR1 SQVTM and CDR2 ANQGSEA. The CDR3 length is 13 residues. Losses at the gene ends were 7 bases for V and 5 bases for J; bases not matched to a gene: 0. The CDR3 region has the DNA TGCAGCGGACTAGCGGGAGGGACCGGGGAGCTGTTTTTT. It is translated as CSGLAGGTGELFF.

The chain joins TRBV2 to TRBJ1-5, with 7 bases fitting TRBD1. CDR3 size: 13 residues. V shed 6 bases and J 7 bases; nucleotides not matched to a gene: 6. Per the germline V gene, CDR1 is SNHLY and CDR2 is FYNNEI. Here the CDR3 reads CASSRTGGQPQHF. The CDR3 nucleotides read TGTGCCAGCAGCCGGACAGGAGGCCAGCCCCAGCATTTT.

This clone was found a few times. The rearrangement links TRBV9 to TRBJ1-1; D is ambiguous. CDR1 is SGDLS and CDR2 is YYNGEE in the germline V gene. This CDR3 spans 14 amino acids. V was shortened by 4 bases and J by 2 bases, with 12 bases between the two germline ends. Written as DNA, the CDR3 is TGTGCCAGCAGCCCAGGCCTGGGTAACACTGAAGCTTTCTTT. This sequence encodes CASSPGLGNTEAFF.

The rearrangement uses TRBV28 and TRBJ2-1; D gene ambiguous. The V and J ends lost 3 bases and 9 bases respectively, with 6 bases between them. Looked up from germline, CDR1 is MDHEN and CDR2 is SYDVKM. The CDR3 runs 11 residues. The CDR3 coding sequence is TGTGCCAGCAGTTTCCCGAGTGAGCAGTTCTTC. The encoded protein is CASSFPSEQFF.

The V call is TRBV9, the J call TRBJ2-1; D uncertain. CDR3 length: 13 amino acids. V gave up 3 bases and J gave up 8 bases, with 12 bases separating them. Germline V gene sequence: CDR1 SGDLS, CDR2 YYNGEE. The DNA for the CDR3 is TGTGCCAGCAGCGAGCAGGTGGCCCATGAGCAGTTCTTC. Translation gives CASSEQVAHEQFF.

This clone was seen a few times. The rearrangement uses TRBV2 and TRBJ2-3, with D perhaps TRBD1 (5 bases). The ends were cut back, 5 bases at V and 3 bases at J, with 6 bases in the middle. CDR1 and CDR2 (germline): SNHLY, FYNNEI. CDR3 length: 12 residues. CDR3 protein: CASSPGTDTQYF. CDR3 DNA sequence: TGTGCCAGCAGTCCAGGGACAGATACGCAGTATTTT.

The CDR3 bases are TGTGCCAGCAGCCTCGCACAGCTCGGGGAGCTGTTTTTT. It translates to CASSLAQLGELFF. This chain uses TRBV27 with TRBJ2-2, with D hard to call. The germline gives CDR1 MNHEY, CDR2 SMNVEV (reference sequence). The CDR3 is 13 amino acids. Trimming left V 6 bases short and J 7 bases short, with 12 bases between.

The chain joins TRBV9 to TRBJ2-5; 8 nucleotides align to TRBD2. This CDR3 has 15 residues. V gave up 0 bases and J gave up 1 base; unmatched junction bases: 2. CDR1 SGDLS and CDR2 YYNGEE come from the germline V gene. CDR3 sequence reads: CASSVGSGGQETQYF. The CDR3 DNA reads TGTGCCAGCAGCGTAGGAAGCGGGGGCCAAGAGACCCAGTACTTC.

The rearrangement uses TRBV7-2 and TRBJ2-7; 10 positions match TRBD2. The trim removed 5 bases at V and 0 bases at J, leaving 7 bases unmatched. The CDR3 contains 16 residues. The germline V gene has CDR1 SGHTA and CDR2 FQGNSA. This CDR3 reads CASSPLAGGLSYEQYF. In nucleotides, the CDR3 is TGTGCCAGCAGCCCTTTAGCGGGGGGTCTCTCCTACGAGCAGTACTTC. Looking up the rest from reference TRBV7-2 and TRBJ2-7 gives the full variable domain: GAGVSQSPSNKVTEKGKDVELRCDPISGHTALYWYRQSLGQGLEFLIYFQGNSAPDKSGLPSDRFSAERTGGSVSTLTIQRTQQEDSAVYLCASSPLAGGLSYEQYFGPGTRLTVT.

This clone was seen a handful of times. The CDR3 is CASLGRALGENIQYF. The CDR3 nucleotides are TGTGCCAGTCTCGGGAGGGCCCTCGGCGAAAACATTCAGTACTTC. The gene calls are TRBV19 and TRBJ2-4; 8 bases fit TRBD2. The germline V gene has CDR1 LNHDA and CDR2 SQIVND (reference sequence). V trimming: 8 bases; J trimming: 5 bases; junction bases outside the gene matches: 11. This CDR3 has 15 amino acids.

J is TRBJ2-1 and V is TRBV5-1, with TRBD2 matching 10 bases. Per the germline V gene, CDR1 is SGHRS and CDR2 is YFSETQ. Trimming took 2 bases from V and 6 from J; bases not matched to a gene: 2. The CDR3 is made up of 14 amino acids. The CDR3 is CASSLAGGTNEQFF. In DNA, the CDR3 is TGCGCCAGCAGCTTAGCGGGAGGGACCAATGAGCAGTTCTTC.

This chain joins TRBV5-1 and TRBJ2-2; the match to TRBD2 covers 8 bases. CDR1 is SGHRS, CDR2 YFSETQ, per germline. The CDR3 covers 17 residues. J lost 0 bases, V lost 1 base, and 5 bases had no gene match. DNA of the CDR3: TGCGCCAGCAGCTTGACTAGCGGACCCTCGAACACCGGGGAGCTGTTTTTT. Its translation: CASSLTSGPSNTGELFF.

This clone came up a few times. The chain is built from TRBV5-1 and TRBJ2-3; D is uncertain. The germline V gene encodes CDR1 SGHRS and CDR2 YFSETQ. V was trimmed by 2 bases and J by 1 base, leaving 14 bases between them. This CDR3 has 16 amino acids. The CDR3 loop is CASSFPEEWGTDTQYF. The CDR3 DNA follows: TGCGCCAGCAGCTTCCCCGAGGAGTGGGGCACAGATACGCAGTATTTT.

This chain's CDR3 is CASSQVNERGGYTF. CDR3 DNA sequence: TGTGCCAGCAGCCAAGTAAACGAGAGAGGGGGCTACACCTTC. This chain uses TRBV14 with TRBJ1-2; no clear D. Per germline, CDR1 SGHDN and CDR2 FVKESK. CDR3 length: 14 residues. The V end lost 1 base, the J end lost 8 bases, and 14 bases lay between the germline ends.